This TCR beta chain was obtained from a study of blood T cells in healthy people across ages. Overall study findings and caveats: It was held that diversity estimates obtained from one million T cells represented underestimates. With unsorted PBMCs, a conclusive comparison of naive versus antigen-experienced cells was not possible. Naive T cell percentage strongly correlated with TCR beta diversity.

A second about 6 to 12 cycle PCR used barcoded and J-beta primers. TCRdb redid the calling of the 5' RACE reads with MiXCR, one entry per CDR3 protein. The data show hundreds of thousands of distinct CDR3 sequences, with 62% seen just once and 25% to 35% held by the top ten. Germline CDR1 reads SGHDN; CDR2 reads FVKESK. This CDR3 comprises 15 residues. Trimming pared 1 base from V and 5 bases from J, leaving 14 bases between. This clonotype was detected a few times. Its specificity is not known. The TCR comes from a man aged 25-45 years in good health. Sample: blood. The rearrangement links TRBV14 to TRBJ1-2, with TRBD1 as a possible D gene (5 bases). The CDR3 spells CASSQGTADRYGYTF. For the CDR3, the DNA is TGTGCCAGCAGCCAAGGAACTGCCGACAGATATGGCTACACCTTC.